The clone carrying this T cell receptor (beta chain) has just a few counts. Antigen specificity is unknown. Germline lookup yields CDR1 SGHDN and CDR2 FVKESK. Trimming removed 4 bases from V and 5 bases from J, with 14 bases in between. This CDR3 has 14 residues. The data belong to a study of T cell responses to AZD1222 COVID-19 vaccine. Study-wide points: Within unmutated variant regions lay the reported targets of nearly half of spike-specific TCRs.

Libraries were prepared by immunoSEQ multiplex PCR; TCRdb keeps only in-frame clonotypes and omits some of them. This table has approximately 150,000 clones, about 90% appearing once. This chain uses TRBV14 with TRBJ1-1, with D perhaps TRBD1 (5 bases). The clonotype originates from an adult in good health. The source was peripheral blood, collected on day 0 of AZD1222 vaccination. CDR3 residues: CASSLSGGWTEAFF. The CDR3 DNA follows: TGTGCCAGCAGCCTTAGCGGGGGATGGACTGAAGCTTTCTTT. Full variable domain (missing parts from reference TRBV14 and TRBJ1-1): EAGVTQFPSHSVIEKGQTVTLRCDPISGHDNLYWYRRVMGKEIKFLLHFVKESKQDESGMPNNRFLAERTGGTYSTLKVQPAELEDSGVYFCASSLSGGWTEAFFGQGTRLTVV.